Given below is one T cell receptor beta chain in context. TCRdb's table, derived via immunoSEQ multiplex PCR, lists solely in-frame clones and lacks some. The sample yields around 230,000 clones, roughly nine tenths seen once. The sample is drawn from a study of blood T cell repertoires in COVID-19. Germline CDR1 and CDR2: LGHDT and YNNKEL (reference sequence). J gave up 5 bases and V 3 bases, and 2 bases lay outside the gene matches. This CDR3 comprises 14 residues. The receptor's source is a man between 40 and 49 years old with acute or convalescent COVID-19. This sequence joins TRBV3-1 (or the pseudogene TRBV3-2) and TRBJ1-5; 9 bases align to TRBD1. The material sequenced was peripheral blood. CDR3 sequence reads: CASSHRDRDQPQHF. CDR3 bases: TGTGCCAGCAGCCACCGGGACAGGGATCAGCCCCAGCATTTT.